What follows are 6 T cell receptor beta chains derived from one specimen sequenced in a study of cytomegalovirus exposure and HLA in healthy donors. The PCR used 60 Vbeta and 13 Jbeta primers. Assay used: immunoSEQ multiplex PCR; TCRdb lists only in-frame clones, some missing. The table records 200,000 to 250,000 clones, approximately 90% of them present only once. The sample was PBMCs. All receptors come from a woman in her late teens or twenties in good health and CMV-seronegative.

The chain employs TRBV4-3 and TRBJ2-1, with 12 bases that match TRBD2. CDR3 length: 17 amino acids. J was trimmed by 9 bases and V by 5 bases; bases with no gene match: 14. The germline CDR1 and CDR2 sequences are LGHNA and YSLEER. CDR3 in DNA: TGCGCCAGCAGCTTGGGGGCTAGCGGGGGGGCTCGAGGTGAGCAGTTCTTC. Translated: CASSLGASGGARGEQFF.

This clone appeared once. The chain combines TRBV7-2 with TRBJ2-5, with TRBD1 matching over 7 bases. The CDR3 spans 15 residues. CDR1 is SGHTA, CDR2 FQGNSA, per germline. V lost 5 bases to trimming and J lost 2 bases; unmatched junction nucleotides: 8. CDR3 coding DNA: TGTGCCAGCAGCCCCTACAGGGGCGCGCAAGAGACCCAGTACTTC. It specifies CASSPYRGAQETQYF.

To note about this clone: Other DNA sequences from this sample encode an identical CDR3 as well. This chain links TRBV2 with TRBJ2-7; TRBD2 aligns across 10 bases. The junction had 9 bases not matched to a gene; V was cut back by 10 bases and J by 6 bases. The CDR3 runs to 13 residues. The germline CDR1 and CDR2 sequences are SNHLY and FYNNEI. CDR3 nucleotides: TGTGCCATCGCGAGCGGGGGGGTGGGCGAGCAGTACTTC. Translated: CAIASGGVGEQYF. Variable domain in full (rest from reference TRBV2 and TRBJ2-7): EPEVTQTPSHQVTQMGQEVILRCVPISNHLYFYWYRQILGQKVEFLVSFYNNEISEKSEIFDDQFSVERPDGSNFTLKIRSTKLEDSAMYFCAIASGGVGEQYFGPGTRLTVT.

J is TRBJ1-1 and V is TRBV5-8; the match to TRBD1 covers 7 bases. The CDR3 extends over 16 amino acids. The V segment lost 5 bases and the J segment 0 bases; nucleotides outside the gene matches: 10. Germline V gives CDR1 SGHTS, CDR2 YDEGEE. In nucleotides, the CDR3 is TGTGCCAGCAGATACCAAATCGGGACAGTGAACACTGAAGCTTTCTTT. Protein product: CASRYQIGTVNTEAFF.

The chain uses TRBV29-1 and TRBJ2-3; 7 bases align to TRBD2. J was trimmed by 2 bases and V by 7 bases; bases with no gene match: 15. The CDR3 has 16 residues. The V gene's germline CDR1 is SQVTM and CDR2 ANQGSEA. In DNA form, the CDR3 reads TGCAGCGCTGGGGGGGTAGCGGAGGAGTCCACAGATACGCAGTATTTT. Protein: CSAGGVAEESTDTQYF.

V and J are TRBV9 and TRBJ1-4, with a possible D match to TRBD1 (6 bases). Trimming removed 0 bases from V and 7 bases from J, with 16 bases in between. Germline assignment: CDR1 SGDLS and CDR2 YYNGEE. The CDR3 runs to 16 residues. CDR3 amino acids: CASSVGGTYRGEKLFF. CDR3 DNA sequence: TGTGCCAGCAGCGTAGGTGGGACATACCGAGGTGAAAAACTGTTTTTT.